Following are 9 T cell receptor beta chains from one sample sequenced in a study of CD8+ T cells in alopecia areata. Reverse transcription of extracted RNA yielded cDNA, which provided the sequencing template. Measured with immunoSEQ multiplex PCR; TCRdb has only the in-frame clones, and not every one. The profile covers 90,000 to 150,000 clones, with roughly two thirds appearing a single time and around 2.7% taken by the ten largest. The material sequenced was CD4+ T cells sorted from blood. These receptors were collected from a human donor in good health.

This sequence joins TRBV7-9 and TRBJ1-6; 7 bases align to TRBD1. This CDR3 is 14 amino acids long. The germline V gene encodes CDR1 SEHNR and CDR2 FQNEAQ (reference sequence). The trim removed 5 bases at V and 10 bases at J, leaving 8 bases unmatched. The CDR3 is CASSARDSSSPLHF. CDR3 bases: TGTGCCAGCAGCGCGAGGGACAGCTCCTCACCCCTCCACTTT.

The V and J genes are TRBV9 and TRBJ2-1, with D unclear. The germline CDR1 and CDR2 sequences are SGDLS and YYNGEE. This CDR3 contains 16 residues. V lost 2 bases and J 0 bases, leaving 12 bases between the germline ends. Written as DNA, the CDR3 is TGTGCCAGCAGCGTGGCGGTGTTGAGCTCCTACAATGAGCAGTTCTTC. Its protein product is CASSVAVLSSYNEQFF.

The chain carries TRBV29-1 and TRBJ2-3; D uncertain. From germline, CDR1 is SQVTM and CDR2 ANQGSEA. The CDR3 is 13 amino acids. V lost 2 bases to trimming and J lost 6 bases, with 12 bases between them. The CDR3 sequence is CSVEPLSRDTQYF. In DNA form, the CDR3 reads TGCAGCGTTGAACCATTATCCCGTGATACGCAGTATTTT.

This clone has a handful of counts. V is TRBV5-6 and J is TRBJ2-7; 8 bases map to TRBD1. V shed 3 bases, J shed 3 bases, and the junction held 5 bases outside the gene matches. The CDR3 runs to 14 residues. Germline-derived CDR1 and CDR2 are SGHDT and YYEEEE. Written as DNA, the CDR3 is TGTGCCAGCAGCTCCGGGACAGGAAACTACGAGCAGTACTTC. Protein sequence: CASSSGTGNYEQYF.

The table lists this clone with a few counts. This sample also contains other DNA sequences that code for the same CDR3. J is TRBJ2-3 and V is TRBV18, with TRBD2 identical over 8 bases. Unmatched junction bases numbered 2, after V lost 1 base and J lost 2 bases. Germline CDR1 KGHSH, CDR2 LQKENI. The CDR3 runs to 15 residues. The CDR3 spells CASSPLAGSTDTQYF. As DNA, the CDR3 is TGTGCCAGCTCACCACTAGCGGGGTCCACAGATACGCAGTATTTT.

The V and J genes are TRBV18 and TRBJ2-7; 11 nucleotides line up with TRBD1. V lost 2 bases and J lost 7; bases outside the gene matches: 10. This CDR3 region has 16 residues. Germline V lookup: CDR1 KGHSH, CDR2 LQKENI. CDR3: CASSPAGTGGLGEQYF. The CDR3 DNA is TGTGCCAGCTCACCAGCCGGGACAGGGGGATTGGGGGAGCAGTACTTC. The whole variable domain, remainder taken from reference TRBV18 and TRBJ2-7, is NAGVMQNPRHLVRRRGQEARLRCSPMKGHSHVYWYRQLPEEGLKFMVYLQKENIIDESGMPKERFSAEFPKEGPSILRIQQVVRGDSAAYFCASSPAGTGGLGEQYFGPGTRLTVT.

This clone is a singleton in its sample. The CDR3 sequence is CAWSPVRGRVYGYTF. The CDR3, as DNA: TGTGCCTGGAGCCCAGTTCGGGGGCGCGTCTATGGCTACACCTTC. The chain links TRBV30 to TRBJ1-2, with a possible D match to TRBD1 (6 bases). The V and J ends lost 3 bases and 4 bases respectively, with 18 bases between them. The CDR3 is made up of 15 amino acids. The V gene's germline CDR1 is GTSNPN and CDR2 SVGIG (reference sequence).

Only one count was recorded for this clone. The CDR3 DNA follows: TGCGCCAGCAGCCAAGAAGCTAGCGGGGGGATGGTGTTTAGGTCCTACAATGAGCAGTTCTTC. This gives the protein CASSQEASGGMVFRSYNEQFF. The J gene is TRBJ2-1, the V gene TRBV4-1; TRBD2 agrees at 11 bases. Trimming took 0 bases from V and 1 from J; bases not matched to a gene: 14. Germline V lookup: CDR1 MGHRA, CDR2 YSYEKL. The CDR3 covers 21 residues.

The gene calls are TRBV5-1 and TRBJ2-7, with TRBD1 identical over 9 bases. Germline CDR1 reads SGHRS; CDR2 reads YFSETQ. This CDR3 comprises 15 residues. The ends lost 3 bases at V and 6 bases at J; junction bases unmatched: 10. The CDR3 is CASSWGQGGIREQYF. The CDR3 bases are TGCGCCAGCAGCTGGGGACAGGGAGGCATTCGCGAGCAGTACTTC.